The T cell receptor (beta chain) under discussion was sequenced for a study of CXCR3-negative and CXCR3-positive naive CD8 T cells. General study points: Both naive subsets showed comparably high diversity, and memory CD8+ cells showed much lower diversity. Similar TRBV-TRBJ gene usage was seen in naive CXCR3-negative and CXCR3-positive cells, but not in memory cells. CXCR3-positive naive cells carried more hydrophobic TRB CDR3s than CXCR3-negative ones.

Via 5' RACE with UMI labels, TRB cDNA libraries were prepared. Following a re-call of the 5' RACE reads, TCRdb has one entry per CDR3 protein and lacks DNA. This sample's clone table lists under 150,000 distinct CDR3 sequences. Notes on this clonotype: The antigen is not known.

Germline CDR1 is SQVTM and CDR2 is ANQGSEA. The CDR3 loop spans 11 amino acids. The sequenced sample was naive CXCR3+ CD8+ T cells from blood. Subset here: CD45RO-CCR7+CD27+CD95- naive CD8+ T cells expressing CXCR3 (TNR3+). The sequence was collected from a human donor in good health. Some clones in this sample may be carry-over from other donors' samples. The chain has TRBV29-1 and TRBJ2-1. CDR3 residues: CSAEGNNEQFF.